This T cell receptor (beta chain) was sequenced in a study of blood T cell repertoires in COVID-19. Only in-frame clones appear in the TCRdb table, and some are missing; sequencing was by immunoSEQ multiplex PCR. The profile shows approximately 150,000 clones, about 80% of them singletons. The receptor was isolated from a woman aged 70-85 years with acute or convalescent COVID-19. The source material was peripheral blood.

This CDR3 reads CAISALGGSGANVLTF. CDR3 sequence (DNA): TGTGCCATCAGTGCTTTGGGGGGCTCTGGGGCCAACGTCCTGACTTTC. This chain uses TRBV10-3 with TRBJ2-6, with D possibly being TRBD2 (6 bases). Between the trimmed V and J ends, which lost 4 bases and 0 bases, there was a span of 10 bases. The germline V gene has CDR1 ENHRY and CDR2 SYGVKD. This CDR3 region has 16 residues.